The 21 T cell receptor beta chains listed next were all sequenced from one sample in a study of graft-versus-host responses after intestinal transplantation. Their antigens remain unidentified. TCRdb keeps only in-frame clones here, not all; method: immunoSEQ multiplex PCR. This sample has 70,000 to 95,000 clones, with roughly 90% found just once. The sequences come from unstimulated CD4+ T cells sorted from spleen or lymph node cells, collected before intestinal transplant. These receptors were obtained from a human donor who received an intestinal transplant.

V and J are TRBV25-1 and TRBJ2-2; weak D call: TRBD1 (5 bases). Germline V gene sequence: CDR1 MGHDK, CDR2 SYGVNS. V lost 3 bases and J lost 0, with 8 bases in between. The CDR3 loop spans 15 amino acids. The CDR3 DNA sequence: TGTGCCAGCAGTGATGCGACAGCGAACACCGGGGAGCTGTTTTTT. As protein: CASSDATANTGELFF. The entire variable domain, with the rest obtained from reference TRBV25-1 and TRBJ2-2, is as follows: EADIYQTPRYLVIGTGKKITLECSQTMGHDKMYWYQQDPGMELHLIHYSYGVNSTEKGDLSSESTVSRIRTEHFPLTLESARPSHTSQYLCASSDATANTGELFFGEGSRLTVL.

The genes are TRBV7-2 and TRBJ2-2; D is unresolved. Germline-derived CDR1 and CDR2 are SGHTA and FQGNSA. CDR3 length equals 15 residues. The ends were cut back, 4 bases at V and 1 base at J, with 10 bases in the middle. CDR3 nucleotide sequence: TGTGCCAGCAGCTGGTGGGCTCAGAACACCGGGGAGCTGTTTTTT. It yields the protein CASSWWAQNTGELFF.

CDR3 sequence: CARSLRQRSYEQYF. CDR3 in DNA: TGTGCCAGAAGCTTGAGACAGAGATCCTACGAGCAGTACTTC. The chain links TRBV5-3 to TRBJ2-7; maybe TRBD1 (5 bases). TRBV5-3 is an open reading frame whose function is uncertain. This CDR3 is 14 amino acids long. Trimming cost V 1 base and J 1 base, with 9 bases left between them.

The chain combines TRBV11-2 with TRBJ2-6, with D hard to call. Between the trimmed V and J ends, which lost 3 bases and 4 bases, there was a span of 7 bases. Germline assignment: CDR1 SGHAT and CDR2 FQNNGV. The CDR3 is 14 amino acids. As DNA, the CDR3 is TGTGCCAGCAGCTTCAGTCACGGGGCCAACGTCCTGACTTTC. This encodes CASSFSHGANVLTF. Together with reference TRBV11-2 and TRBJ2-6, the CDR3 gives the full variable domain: EAGVAQSPRYKIIEKRQSVAFWCNPISGHATLYWYQQILGQGPKLLIQFQNNGVVDDSQLPKDRFSAERLKGVDSTLKIQPAKLEDSAVYLCASSFSHGANVLTFGAGSRLTVL.

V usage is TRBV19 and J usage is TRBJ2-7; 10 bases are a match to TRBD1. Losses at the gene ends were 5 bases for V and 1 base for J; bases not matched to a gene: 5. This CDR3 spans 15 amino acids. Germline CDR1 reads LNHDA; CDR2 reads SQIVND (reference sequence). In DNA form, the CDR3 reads TGTGCCAGTAGTCAGGGACAGGGGTTTTCCTACGAGCAGTACTTC. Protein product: CASSQGQGFSYEQYF. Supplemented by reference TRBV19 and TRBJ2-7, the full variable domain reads DGGITQSPKYLFRKEGQNVTLSCEQNLNHDAMYWYRQDPGQGLRLIYYSQIVNDFQKGDIAEGYSVSREKKESFPLTVTSAQKNPTAFYLCASSQGQGFSYEQYFGPGTRLTVT.

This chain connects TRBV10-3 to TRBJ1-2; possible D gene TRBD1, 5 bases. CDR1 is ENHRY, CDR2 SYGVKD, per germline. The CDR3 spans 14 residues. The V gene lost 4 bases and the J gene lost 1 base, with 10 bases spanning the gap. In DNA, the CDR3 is TGTGCCATCAGTGGGGGCGGGGATAACTATGGCTACACCTTC. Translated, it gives CAISGGGDNYGYTF.

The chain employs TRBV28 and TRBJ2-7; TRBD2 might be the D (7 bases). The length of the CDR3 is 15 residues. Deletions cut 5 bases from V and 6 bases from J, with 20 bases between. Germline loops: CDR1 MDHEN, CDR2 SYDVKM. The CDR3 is CASSPSQAGAGEQYF. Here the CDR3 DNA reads TGTGCCAGCAGTCCCTCCCAGGCGGGGGCGGGCGAGCAGTACTTC.

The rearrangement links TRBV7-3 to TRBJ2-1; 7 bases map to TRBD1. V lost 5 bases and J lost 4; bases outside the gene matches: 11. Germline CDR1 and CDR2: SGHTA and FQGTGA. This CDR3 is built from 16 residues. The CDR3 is CASSETPTGQYNEQFF. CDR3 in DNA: TGTGCCAGCAGCGAGACCCCGACAGGGCAGTACAATGAGCAGTTCTTC. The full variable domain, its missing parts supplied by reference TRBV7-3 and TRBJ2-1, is GAGVSQTPSNKVTEKGKYVELRCDPISGHTALYWYRQSLGQGPEFLIYFQGTGAADDSGLPNDRFFAVRPEGSVSTLKIQRTERGDSAVYLCASSETPTGQYNEQFFGPGTRLTVL.

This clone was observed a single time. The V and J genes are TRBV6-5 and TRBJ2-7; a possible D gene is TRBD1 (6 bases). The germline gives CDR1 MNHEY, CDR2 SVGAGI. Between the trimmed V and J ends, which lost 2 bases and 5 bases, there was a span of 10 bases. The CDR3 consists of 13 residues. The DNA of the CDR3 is TGTGCCAGCAGTTACCCGGACAGACACGAGCAGTACTTC. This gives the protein CASSYPDRHEQYF.

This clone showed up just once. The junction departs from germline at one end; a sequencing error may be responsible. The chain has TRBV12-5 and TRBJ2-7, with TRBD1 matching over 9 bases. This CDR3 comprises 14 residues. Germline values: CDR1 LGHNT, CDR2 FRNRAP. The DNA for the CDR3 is TGTGCTAGTGCCCTGACAGGGGGGTCCTCCGAGCAGTACTTC. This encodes CASALTGGSSEQYF.

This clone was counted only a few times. This CDR3 reads CATGQETQYF. CDR3 nucleotides: TGTGCCACCGGCCAAGAGACCCAGTACTTC. The V and J genes are TRBV2 and TRBJ2-5; D unresolved. The CDR3 totals 10 residues. Trimming took 10 bases from V and 1 from J, leaving 4 bases between them. Germline assignment: CDR1 SNHLY and CDR2 FYNNEI.

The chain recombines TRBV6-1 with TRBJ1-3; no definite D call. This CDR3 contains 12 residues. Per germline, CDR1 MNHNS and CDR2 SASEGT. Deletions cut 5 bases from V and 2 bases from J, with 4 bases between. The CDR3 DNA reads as TGTGCCAGCAGTCCCGCTGGAAACACCATATATTTT. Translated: CASSPAGNTIYF.

CDR3 coding DNA: TGTGCCAGCAGCAAAGATACGGGGGGATTTGGCTATGGCTACACCTTC. Translated: CASSKDTGGFGYGYTF. The chain recombines TRBV7-2 with TRBJ1-2; D is possibly TRBD1 (5 bases). The V and J ends lost 5 bases and 4 bases respectively, with 20 bases between them. This CDR3 region has 16 residues. Looked up from germline, CDR1 is SGHTA and CDR2 is FQGNSA. Based on the CDR3 plus reference TRBV7-2 and TRBJ1-2, the full variable domain is GAGVSQSPSNKVTEKGKDVELRCDPISGHTALYWYRQSLGQGLEFLIYFQGNSAPDKSGLPSDRFSAERTGGSVSTLTIQRTQQEDSAVYLCASSKDTGGFGYGYTFGSGTRLTVV.

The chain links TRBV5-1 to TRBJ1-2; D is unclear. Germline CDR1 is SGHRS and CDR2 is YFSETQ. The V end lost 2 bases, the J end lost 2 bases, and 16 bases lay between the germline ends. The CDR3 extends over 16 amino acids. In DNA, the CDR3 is TGCGCCAGCAGCTTAACAACGGGGAACTCGAACTATGGCTACACCTTC. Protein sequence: CASSLTTGNSNYGYTF.

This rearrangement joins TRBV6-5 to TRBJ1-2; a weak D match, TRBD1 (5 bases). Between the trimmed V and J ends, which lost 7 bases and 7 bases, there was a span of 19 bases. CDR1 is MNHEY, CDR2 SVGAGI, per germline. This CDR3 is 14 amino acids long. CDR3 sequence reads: CASTSLQGWGGYTF. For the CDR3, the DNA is TGTGCCAGCACCTCTCTTCAGGGTTGGGGTGGCTACACCTTC.

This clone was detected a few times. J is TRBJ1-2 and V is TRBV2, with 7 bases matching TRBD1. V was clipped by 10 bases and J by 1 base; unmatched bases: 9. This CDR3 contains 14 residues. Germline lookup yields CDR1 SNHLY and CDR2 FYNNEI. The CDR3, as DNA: TGTGCCACCCTCCTACAGGGGCGTAACTATGGCTACACCTTC. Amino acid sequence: CATLLQGRNYGYTF. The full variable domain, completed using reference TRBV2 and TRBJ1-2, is EPEVTQTPSHQVTQMGQEVILRCVPISNHLYFYWYRQILGQKVEFLVSFYNNEISEKSEIFDDQFSVERPDGSNFTLKIRSTKLEDSAMYFCATLLQGRNYGYTFGSGTRLTVV.

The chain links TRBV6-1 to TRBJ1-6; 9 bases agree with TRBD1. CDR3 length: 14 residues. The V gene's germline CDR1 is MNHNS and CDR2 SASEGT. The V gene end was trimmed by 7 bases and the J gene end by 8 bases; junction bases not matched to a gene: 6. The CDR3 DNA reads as TGTGCCAGCAAAATTTGGACAGGGGATTCACCCCTCCACTTT. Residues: CASKIWTGDSPLHF.

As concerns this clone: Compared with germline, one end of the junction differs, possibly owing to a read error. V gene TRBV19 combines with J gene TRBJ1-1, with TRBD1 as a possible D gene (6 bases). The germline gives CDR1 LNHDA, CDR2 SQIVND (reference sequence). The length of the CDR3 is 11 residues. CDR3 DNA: TGTGCCAGTAGGAGGGACACTCAAGCTTTCTTT. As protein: CASRRDTQAFF.

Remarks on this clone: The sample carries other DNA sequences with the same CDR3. CDR3 region: CATGTGGTDTQYF. Here the CDR3 DNA reads TGTGCCACGGGGACTGGAGGCACAGATACGCAGTATTTT. The chain joins TRBV7-3 to TRBJ2-3, with a tentative D call TRBD2 (6 bases). CDR1 SGHTA and CDR2 FQGTGA come from the germline V gene. Trimming left V 10 bases short and J 1 base short, with 12 bases between. CDR3 length: 13 residues.

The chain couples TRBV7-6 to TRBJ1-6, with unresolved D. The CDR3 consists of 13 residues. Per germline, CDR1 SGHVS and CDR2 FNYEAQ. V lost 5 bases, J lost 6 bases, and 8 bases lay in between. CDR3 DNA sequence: TGTGCCAGCAGCCCTTACAGTAATTCACCCCTCCACTTT. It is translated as CASSPYSNSPLHF.

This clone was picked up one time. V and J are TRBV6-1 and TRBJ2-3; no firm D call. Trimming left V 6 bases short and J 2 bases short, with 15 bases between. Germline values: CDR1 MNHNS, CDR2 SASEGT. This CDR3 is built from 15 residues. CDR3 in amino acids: CASRTSITITDTQYF. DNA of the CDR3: TGTGCCAGCAGAACAAGTATAACCATCACAGATACGCAGTATTTT.